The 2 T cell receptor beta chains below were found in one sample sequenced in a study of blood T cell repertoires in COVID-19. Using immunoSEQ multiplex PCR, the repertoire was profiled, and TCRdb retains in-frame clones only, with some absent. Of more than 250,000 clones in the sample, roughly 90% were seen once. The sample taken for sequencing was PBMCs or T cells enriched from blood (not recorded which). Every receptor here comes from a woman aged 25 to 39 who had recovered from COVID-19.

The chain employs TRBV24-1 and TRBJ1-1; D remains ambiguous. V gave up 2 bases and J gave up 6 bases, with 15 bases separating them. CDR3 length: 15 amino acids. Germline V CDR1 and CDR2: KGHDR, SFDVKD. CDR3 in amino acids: CATSDSGGPMSEAFF. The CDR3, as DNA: TGTGCCACCAGTGATTCAGGCGGGCCAATGTCTGAAGCTTTCTTT.

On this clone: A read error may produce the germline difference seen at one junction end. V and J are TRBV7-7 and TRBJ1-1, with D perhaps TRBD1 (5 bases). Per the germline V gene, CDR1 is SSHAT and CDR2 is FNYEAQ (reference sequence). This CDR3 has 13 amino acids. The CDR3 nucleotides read TGTGCTAGCAGCCCCCAGGGTGCAGGTGAAGCTTTCTTT. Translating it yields CASSPQGAGEAFF.